Below are 9 T cell receptor beta chains sequenced from a single sample in a study of T cells in women clearing cervical HPV infection. Sequencing used immunoSEQ multiplex PCR; TCRdb keeps in-frame clones, though not all of them. The table lists some 20,000 clones. The material sequenced was blood buffy coat. All receptors derive from a woman between 18 and 69 years old with a cervical HPV16 infection that either progressed to CIN3+ or cleared (not recorded which).

As for this clone: The CDR3 is cut off 3 residues early in the read; its end comes from the germline J gene. The chain has TRBV2 and TRBJ2-1, with D possibly being TRBD1 (5 bases). Looked up from germline, CDR1 is SNHLY and CDR2 is FYNNEI. Trimming took 3 bases from V and 3 from J, leaving 12 bases between them. This CDR3 is built from 15 residues. This chain's CDR3 is CASSDIGEDYNEQFF. The CDR3 DNA, read in part, is TGTGCCAGCAGTGACATAGGGGAAGACTACAATGAG.

Worth noting for this clone: At one boundary the junction diverges from the germline segment, which might be a read error. The sequenced fragment ends 3 residues before the CDR3 boundary, so the rest is inferred from the germline J gene. V and J are TRBV4-2 and TRBJ1-4; tentative D call: TRBD1 (5 bases). The CDR3 is 18 residues long. CDR1 and CDR2 from the germline V gene are LGHNA and YNFKEQ. CDR3 bases read: TGCGCCAGCAGCCAAGATCCAACGGGTCACCGCAGGGATGAAAAA. It translates to CASSQDPTGHRRDEK. The full CDR3 protein is CASSQDPTGHRRDEKLFF.

This CDR3 is CASSEYYGGNTGELFF. CDR3 bases read: TGTGCCAGCAGTGAATACTACGGGGGGAACACCGGGGAG. The rearrangement joins TRBV6-1 to TRBJ2-2, with a possible D match to TRBD2 (6 bases). The CDR3 end falls 3 residues outside the read, so it is completed with the germline J gene. This CDR3 region has 16 residues. The germline V and J ends were trimmed by 2 bases and 1 base, with 11 bases remaining between them. Looked up from germline, CDR1 is MNHNS and CDR2 is SASEGT.

In the case of this clone: Read data end 3 residues before the CDR3 end; the end is taken from the germline J gene. The chain links TRBV5-1 to TRBJ2-3; TRBD1 is a possible D gene (5 bases). V shed 4 bases and J shed 2 bases, with 23 bases lying between them. CDR1 is SGHRS, CDR2 YFSETQ, per germline. This CDR3 has 18 residues. CDR3 sequence: CASSPQRRGNLHTDTQYF. CDR3 DNA, as far as it was read: TGCGCCAGCAGCCCCCAAAGAAGGGGCAACCTCCACACAGATACG. Combining the CDR3 with reference TRBV5-1 and TRBJ2-3 gives the whole variable domain KAGVTQTPRYLIKTRGQQVTLSCSPISGHRSVSWYQQTPGQGLQFLFEYFSETQRNKGNFPGRFSGRQFSNSRSEMNVSTLELGDSALYLCASSPQRRGNLHTDTQYFGPGTRLTVL.

Turning to this clone: Other DNA sequences within the sample encode an identical CDR3. The covered CDR3 bases are TGTGCCAGTGCGGGACAGGACGGCTATGGC. This gives the protein CASAGQDGYG. The full CDR3 protein is CASAGQDGYGYTF. The V call is TRBV19, the J call TRBJ1-2; 8 bases agree with TRBD1. The CDR3 end is not reached by the read, which stops 3 residues before it; the germline J gene fills it in. CDR1 LNHDA and CDR2 SQIVND come from the germline V gene (reference sequence). The CDR3 contains 13 residues. J was trimmed by 4 bases and V by 8 bases; bases with no gene match: 6.

On this clone: The read stops 3 residues short of the end of the CDR3; the missing end is completed from the germline J gene. This chain links TRBV11-1 with TRBJ2-1; 8 positions agree with TRBD1. The CDR3 runs to 15 residues. The V gene end was trimmed by 6 bases and the J gene end by 4 bases; junction bases not matched to a gene: 8. Germline V gene data show CDR1 as SGHAT and CDR2 as FQDESV (reference sequence). This CDR3 is CASRQGGGQYNEQFF. The DNA read from the CDR3 is TGTGCCAGCAGACAGGGGGGTGGACAGTACAATGAG.

A remark on this clone: The read falls 3 residues short of the CDR3 end, and the missing part is taken from the germline J gene. The rearrangement links TRBV7-9 to TRBJ2-3; 7 positions match TRBD1. The CDR3 contains 15 residues. CDR1 and CDR2 from the germline V gene are SEHNR and FQNEAQ (reference sequence). The covered CDR3 bases are TGTGCCAGCAGCCGAAACAGGGGTGATTTAGAGACG. This translates into CASSRNRGDLET. The whole CDR3 protein is CASSRNRGDLETQYF.

A note on this clone: The read falls 3 residues short of the CDR3 end, and the missing part is taken from the germline J gene. J is TRBJ1-1 and V is TRBV7-3; weak D call: TRBD1 (6 bases). The ends were cut back, 0 bases at V and 1 base at J, with 9 bases in the middle. The CDR3 sequence is 15 residues long. Germline V lookup: CDR1 SGHTA, CDR2 FQGTGA. CDR3 loop: CASSLTIGGNTEAFF. CDR3 bases read: TGTGCCAGCAGCTTAACCATAGGGGGGAACACTGAA.

With respect to this clone: The read ends 3 residues before the CDR3 terminus; that terminus is restored from the germline J gene. The chain joins TRBV7-3 to TRBJ2-3; 8 bases line up with TRBD2. V lost 6 bases and J lost 2; bases outside the gene matches: 16. The CDR3 sequence is 18 residues long. Per the germline V gene, CDR1 is SGHTA and CDR2 is FQGTGA. The chain's CDR3 is CASRTPPKLAETTDTQYF. The sequenced part of the CDR3 DNA is TGTGCCAGCAGGACCCCCCCCAAACTAGCGGAGACCACAGATACG.